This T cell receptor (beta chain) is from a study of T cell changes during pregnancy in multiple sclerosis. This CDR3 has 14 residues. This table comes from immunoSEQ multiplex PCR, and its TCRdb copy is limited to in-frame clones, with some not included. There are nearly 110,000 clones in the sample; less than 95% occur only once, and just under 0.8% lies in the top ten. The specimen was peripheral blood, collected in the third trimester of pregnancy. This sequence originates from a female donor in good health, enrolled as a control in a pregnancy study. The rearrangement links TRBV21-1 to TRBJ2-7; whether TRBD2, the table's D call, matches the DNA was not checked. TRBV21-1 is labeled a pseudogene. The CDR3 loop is CASSKVWTAGEQYF. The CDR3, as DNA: TGTGCCAGCAGCAAAGTGTGGACAGCGGGGGAGCAGTACTTC.